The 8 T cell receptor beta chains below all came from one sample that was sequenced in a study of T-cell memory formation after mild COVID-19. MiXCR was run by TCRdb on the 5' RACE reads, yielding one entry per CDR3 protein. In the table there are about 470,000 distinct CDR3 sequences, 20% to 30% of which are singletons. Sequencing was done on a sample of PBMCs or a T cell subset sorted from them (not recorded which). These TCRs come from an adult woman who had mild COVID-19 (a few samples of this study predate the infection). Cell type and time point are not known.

Here the CDR3 reads CASSTGSEQFF. DNA for the CDR3: TGTGCCAGCAGCACAGGCTCAGAGCAGTTCTTC. The chain is built from TRBV11-2 and TRBJ2-1; possibly TRBD1 for D (5 bases). The CDR3 sequence is 11 residues long. Trimming removed 5 bases from V and 10 bases from J, with 9 bases in between. Germline CDR1 and CDR2: SGHAT and FQNNGV.

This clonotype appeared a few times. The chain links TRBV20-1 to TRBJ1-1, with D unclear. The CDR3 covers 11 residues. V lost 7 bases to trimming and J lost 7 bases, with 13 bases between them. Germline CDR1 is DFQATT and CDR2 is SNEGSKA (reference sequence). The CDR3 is CSDLVEDEAFF. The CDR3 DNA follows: TGCAGTGACCTCGTGGAGGATGAAGCTTTCTTT.

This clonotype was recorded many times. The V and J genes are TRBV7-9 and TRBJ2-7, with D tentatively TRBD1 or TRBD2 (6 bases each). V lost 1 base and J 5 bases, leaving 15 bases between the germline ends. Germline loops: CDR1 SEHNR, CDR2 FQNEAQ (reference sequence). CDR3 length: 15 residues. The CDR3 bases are TGTGCCAGCAGCTTAGAGGGGGGAATCTGGGACGAGCAGTACTTC. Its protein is CASSLEGGIWDEQYF. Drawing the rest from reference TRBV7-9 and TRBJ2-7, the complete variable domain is DTGVSQNPRHKITKRGQNVTFRCDPISEHNRLYWYRQTLGQGPEFLTYFQNEAQLEKSRLLSDRFSAERPKGSFSTLEIQRTEQGDSAMYLCASSLEGGIWDEQYFGPGTRLTVT.

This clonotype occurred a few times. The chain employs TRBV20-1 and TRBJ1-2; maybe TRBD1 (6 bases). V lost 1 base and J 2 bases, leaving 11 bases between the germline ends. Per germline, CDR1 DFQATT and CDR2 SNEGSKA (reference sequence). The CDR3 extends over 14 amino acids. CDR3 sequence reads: CSARGGGLNYGYTF. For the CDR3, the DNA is TGCAGTGCTAGAGGCGGGGGGCTGAACTATGGCTACACCTTC.

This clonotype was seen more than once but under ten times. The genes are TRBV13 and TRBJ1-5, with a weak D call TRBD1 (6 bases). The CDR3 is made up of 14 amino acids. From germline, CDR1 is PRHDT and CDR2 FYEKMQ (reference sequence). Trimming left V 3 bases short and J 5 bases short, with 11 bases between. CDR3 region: CASSFRGAYQPQHF. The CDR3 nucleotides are TGTGCCAGCAGCTTTCGGGGGGCATATCAGCCCCAGCATTTT.

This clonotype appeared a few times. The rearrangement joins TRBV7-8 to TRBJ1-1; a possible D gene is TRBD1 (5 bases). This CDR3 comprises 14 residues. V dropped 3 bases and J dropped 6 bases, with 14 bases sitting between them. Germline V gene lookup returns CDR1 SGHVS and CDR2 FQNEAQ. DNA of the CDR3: TGTGCCAGCAGCTTGCGGCAGGGCGGATCTGAAGCTTTCTTT. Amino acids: CASSLRQGGSEAFF.

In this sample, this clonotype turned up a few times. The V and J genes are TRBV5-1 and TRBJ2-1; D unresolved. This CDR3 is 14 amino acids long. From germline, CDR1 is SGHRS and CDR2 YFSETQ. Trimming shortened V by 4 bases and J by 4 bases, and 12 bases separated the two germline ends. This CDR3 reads CASSPALDYNEQFF. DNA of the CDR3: TGCGCCAGCAGCCCGGCCCTAGATTACAATGAGCAGTTCTTC.

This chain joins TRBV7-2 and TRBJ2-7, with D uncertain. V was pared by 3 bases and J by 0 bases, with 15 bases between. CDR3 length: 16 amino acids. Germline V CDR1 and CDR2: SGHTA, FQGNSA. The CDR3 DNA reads TGTGCCAGCAGCTTTACGAGGAGCGTAAGCTCCTACGAGCAGTACTTC. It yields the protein CASSFTRSVSSYEQYF.